This T cell receptor beta chain stems from a study of breast tumors, draining lymph nodes, adjacent tissues. General observations from the study: Tumor TCR diversity was below lymph nodes but above nontumor tissue. The lymph node origin of tumor T cells was framed as consistent with a hypothesis, not demonstrated. Findings are consistent with lymph node origin and intratumoral expansion of most tumor T cells.

The lymph nodes were axillary draining lymph nodes from breast cancer patients. TCRdb passed the multiplex PCR reads through MiXCR, listing each CDR3 protein once. The sample records roughly 80,000 distinct CDR3 sequences, under 25% being singletons. The table lists this clonotype with a few counts. Its antigen is as yet unknown. CDR1 is MDHEN and CDR2 is SYDVKM in the germline V gene. The CDR3 is made up of 14 amino acids. Losses at the gene ends were 7 bases for V and 10 bases for J; bases not matched to a gene: 11. The sequence derives from a female donor with breast cancer. Some clones in this sample may be carry-over from other donors' samples. Sequencing was carried out using axillary lymph node tissue. This chain links TRBV28 with TRBJ2-7; 12 bases align to TRBD1. The CDR3 loop reads CASTIGTGGANQYF. Here the CDR3 DNA reads TGTGCCAGCACCATAGGGACAGGGGGCGCGAACCAGTACTTC.